This T cell receptor beta chain was obtained from a study of regulatory T cells in long-lasting Graves disease. Broader study findings: Sampling was limited to peripheral blood rather than thyroid tissue.

The sample's time point: newly diagnosed GD, antithyroid drugs for less than 3 months. TCR sequences were obtained from RNA taken from PBMCs. CDR1 and CDR2 (germline): MNHEY, SMNVEV (reference sequence). This CDR3 is built from 14 residues. V lost 5 bases, J lost 5 bases, and 13 bases lay in between. Construction of TCR beta libraries relied on iRepertoire HTBI primers and on Arm-PCR targeting CDR3 regions. Each CDR3 protein gets one entry after TCRdb re-called the multiplex PCR reads with MiXCR. The data show fewer than 400,000 distinct CDR3 sequences, approximately 20% seen once. In its sample, this clonotype was seen many times. Its matching antigen is unknown.

The sample here was peripheral blood mononuclear cells (PBMCs), taken at new diagnosis, from a patient treated with antithyroid drugs. The chain is built from TRBV27 and TRBJ2-1; no clear D. The receptor's source is a female donor with Graves disease. The CDR3 DNA sequence: TGTGCCAGCAGTCCCGTCAATGCGCACAATGAGCAGTTCTTC. It codes for CASSPVNAHNEQFF.